The rows below give T cell receptor beta chains drawn from one sample of a study of cytomegalovirus exposure and HLA in healthy donors. Profiling relied on immunoSEQ multiplex PCR, and the TCRdb table lists in-frame clones only, not all of them. This table has approximately 180,000 clones, approximately 87% appearing once. Input material: PBMCs. The receptors were sampled from a woman aged 25 to 39 in good health and CMV-seronegative. Both conserved end residues are part of each CDR3. The order of the fields is D gene, clone size, J gene, V gene, CDR3 protein, CDR3 DNA. A D gene is named only where the DNA matches it firmly. Some rows mark clone size as missing; the rest say once, few, many or name a class of expanded clone.

>NA|NA|TRBJ1-5|TRBV27
CASSLAGNQPQHF
TGTGCCAGCAGTTTAGCAGGGAATCAGCCCCAGCATTTT
>TRBD1|once|TRBJ1-1|TRBV2
CASRMRGPNTEAFF
TGTGCCAGCAGAATGAGGGGGCCGAACACTGAAGCTTTCTTT
>NA|NA|TRBJ1-3|TRBV5-4
CASSLGAPLGNTIYF
TGTGCCAGCAGCTTGGGGGCGCCTCTTGGAAACACCATATATTTT
>NA|NA|TRBJ1-3|TRBV2
CASSHPNEQESGNTIYF
TGTGCCAGCAGTCACCCCAACGAACAAGAATCTGGAAACACCATATATTTT
>NA|NA|TRBJ1-6|TRBV6-5
CASSYAGYNSPLHF
TGTGCCAGCAGTTACGCGGGGTATAATTCACCCCTCCACTTT
>NA|NA|TRBJ2-5|TRBV10-1
CASSESRGGGETQYF
TGCGCCAGCAGTGAGTCGAGAGGCGGCGGGGAGACCCAGTACTTC
>TRBD1|NA|TRBJ2-7|TRBV7-6
CASSAGTGPYEQYF
TGTGCCAGCAGCGCCGGGACAGGCCCCTACGAGCAGTACTTC
>TRBD1|NA|TRBJ1-6|TRBV2
CASSERTGENSPLHF
TGTGCCAGCAGTGAGAGGACAGGGGAAAATTCACCCCTCCACTTT
>NA|NA|TRBJ2-3|TRBV5-1
CASSRQGTPSTDTQYF
TGCGCCAGCAGCAGGCAGGGGACCCCTAGCACAGATACGCAGTATTTT
>TRBD1|NA|TRBJ1-1|TRBV13
CASRSGQGGSEAFF
TGTGCCAGCAGATCTGGACAGGGAGGGTCTGAAGCTTTCTTT
>TRBD1|NA|TRBJ2-7|TRBV13
CASSYRDRVSYEQYF
TGTGCCAGCAGCTACCGGGACAGAGTGTCCTACGAGCAGTACTTC
>NA|once|TRBJ1-2|TRBV6-5
CASSYSKTAANYGYTF
TGTGCCAGCAGTTACTCGAAAACAGCAGCTAACTATGGCTACACCTTC
>NA|NA|TRBJ1-6|TRBV7-2
CASSPHGGSPLHF
TGTGCCAGCAGCCCACATGGGGGGTCACCCCTCCACTTT
>TRBD2|NA|TRBJ2-5|TRBV4-1
CASSHGTSGAQETQYF
TGCGCCAGCAGCCACGGGACTAGCGGGGCACAAGAGACCCAGTACTTC
>TRBD1|NA|TRBJ2-7|TRBV7-8
CASRRGTGPYEQYF
TGTGCCAGCCGTAGGGGGACAGGCCCCTACGAGCAGTACTTC
>TRBD2|NA|TRBJ2-5|TRBV9
CASSVSASGGAWETQYF
TGTGCCAGCAGCGTATCGGCTAGCGGGGGGGCCTGGGAGACCCAGTACTTC
>NA|NA|TRBJ2-7|TRBV11-2
CASSTRDGRDEQYF
TGTGCCAGCAGCACGCGGGACGGGCGCGACGAGCAGTACTTC
>NA|NA|TRBJ1-2|TRBV6-1
CASRAYEANYGYTF
TGTGCCAGCAGAGCCTACGAAGCTAACTATGGCTACACCTTC
>NA|NA|TRBJ2-3|TRBV2
CASSPSTDTQYF
TGTGCCAGCTCTCCTAGCACAGATACGCAGTATTTT
>TRBD2|NA|TRBJ2-1|TRBV11-2
CASSFWGEGYNEQFF
TGTGCCAGCAGCTTTTGGGGGGAGGGCTACAATGAGCAGTTCTTC
>TRBD1|NA|TRBJ2-7|TRBV5-4
CASSSRGNEQYF
TGTGCCAGCAGCTCCAGGGGGAACGAGCAGTACTTC
>NA|NA|TRBJ2-1|TRBV15
CATSRVGFPGGSYNEQFF
TGTGCCACCAGCAGAGTCGGTTTTCCCGGGGGCTCCTACAATGAGCAGTTCTTC
>TRBD1|NA|TRBJ1-2|TRBV29-1
CSVQTGNGYTF
TGCAGCGTCCAGACAGGGAATGGCTACACCTTC
>TRBD1|NA|TRBJ1-2|TRBV5-1
CASSSGTGIEGYGYTF
TGCGCCAGCAGCTCCGGGACAGGGATCGAGGGCTATGGCTACACCTTC
>NA|NA|TRBJ2-6|TRBV7-9
CASSPRPLRGAGANVLTF
TGTGCCAGCAGCCCGAGACCCCTCAGGGGAGCTGGGGCCAACGTCCTGACTTTC
>NA|NA|TRBJ1-5|TRBV6-6
CASSFGFVGNLQPQHF
TGTGCCAGCAGCTTTGGTTTTGTCGGGAATTTGCAGCCCCAGCATTTT
>TRBD1|NA|TRBJ1-6|TRBV4-1
CASSWDRANSPLHF
TGCGCCAGCTCATGGGACAGGGCTAATTCACCCCTCCACTTT
>TRBD1|NA|TRBJ2-1|TRBV29-1
CSVARDREFRGEQFF
TGCAGCGTTGCAAGGGACAGGGAGTTTCGGGGTGAGCAGTTCTTC
>TRBD1|NA|TRBJ1-2|TRBV27
CATGRDSDYGYTF
TGTGCCACCGGCCGGGACAGCGACTATGGCTACACCTTC
>NA|NA|TRBJ2-7|TRBV10-3
CAISDNLSYEQYF
TGTGCCATCAGTGATAATTTGTCCTACGAGCAGTACTTC
>NA|NA|TRBJ1-1|TRBV10-1
CASSESAGAGTEAFF
TGCGCCAGCAGTGAGTCGGCAGGGGCCGGGACTGAAGCTTTCTTT